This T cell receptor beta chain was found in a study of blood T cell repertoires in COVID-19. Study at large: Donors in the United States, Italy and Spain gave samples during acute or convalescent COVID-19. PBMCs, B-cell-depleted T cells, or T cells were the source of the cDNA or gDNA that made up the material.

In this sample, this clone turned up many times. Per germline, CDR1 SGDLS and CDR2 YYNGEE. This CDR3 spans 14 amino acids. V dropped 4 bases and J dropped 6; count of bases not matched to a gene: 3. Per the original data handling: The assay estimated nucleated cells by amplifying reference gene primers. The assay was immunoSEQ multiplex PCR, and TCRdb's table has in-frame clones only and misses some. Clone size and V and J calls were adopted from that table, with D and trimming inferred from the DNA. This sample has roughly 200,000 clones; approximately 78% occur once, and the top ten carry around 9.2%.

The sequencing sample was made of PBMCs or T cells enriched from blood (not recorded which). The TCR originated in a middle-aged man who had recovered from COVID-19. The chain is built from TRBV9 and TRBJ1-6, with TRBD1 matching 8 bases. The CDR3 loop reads CASSPGGGNSPLHF. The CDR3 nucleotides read TGTGCCAGCAGCCCAGGGGGCGGTAATTCACCCCTCCACTTT.